This T cell receptor beta chain was sequenced in a study of cytomegalovirus exposure and HLA in healthy donors. General study findings and limits: Reports indicate that TCR beta sequences accurately predicted the HLA-A and HLA-B alleles of most subjects. Approximately 160 TCR beta chains were listed as cytomegalovirus-associated.

The CDR3 totals 16 residues. CDR1 is LGHNA and CDR2 is YSLEER in the germline V gene. Unmatched junction bases numbered 8, after V lost 4 bases and J lost 0 bases. Donors counted as nominally healthy when sampled, yet unrecorded immune exposures were likely. The PCR used 60 Vbeta and 13 Jbeta primers. This table comes from immunoSEQ multiplex PCR, and its TCRdb copy is limited to in-frame clones, with some not included. The table shows 110,000 to 150,000 clones, with 70% to 85% occurring only once. With respect to this clone: Its cognate antigen is unknown.

V gene TRBV4-3 combines with J gene TRBJ2-7; 8 bases match TRBD1. Sequenced input: PBMCs. The receptor's source is a woman between 45 and 60 years old in good health and CMV-seropositive. CDR3 sequence: CASSRGTGPFSYEQYF. The CDR3 coding sequence is TGCGCCAGCAGCCGAGGGACAGGACCCTTCTCCTACGAGCAGTACTTC.